Detailed here is one T cell receptor beta chain. What this receptor recognizes is not known. No much larger clone exists at a distance of one base, and base qualities are not known. These data belong to a study of blood T cell repertoires in COVID-19 (dated by TCRdb to between 2020 and 2021). Regarding the research as a whole: Samples from collaborators originated in the United States, Italy and Spain and spanned both the acute and convalescent phases of COVID-19. The repertoires were released in a freely available public database meant as a resource for research on the immune response to SARS-CoV-2. The samples were drawn from two sources: the first 160 participants of the ongoing ImmuneRACE study, and 1,254 subjects contributed by 6 global collaborators. Where available, HLA class I and class II types were taken from metadata supplied by the sample provider and were not determined by assay-based typing. Nearly every sample came with metadata listing a de-identified subject ID, COVID-19 status, age in years and sex. The dataset comprised deeply sampled blood TCRbeta repertoires from subjects exposed to, actively infected with, or recovered from COVID-19. The prospective study material was composed of cDNA or gDNA derived from T cells, B-cell-depleted T cells, or PBMCs.

The CDR3, from cysteine to phenylalanine, totals 14 residues. CDR3 DNA is the only sequence kept; it has 42 bases, read in frame from the first base. V loses 3 bases, J loses 4 bases, and the germline ends lie 12 bases apart. In the germline V gene (reference sequence), CDR1 corresponds to SEHNR and CDR2 to FQNEAQ. The collaborating institutions used their own protocols to collect whole blood in K2EDTA tubes. For TCRbeta analysis, collaborators shipped samples as frozen whole blood, isolated PBMCs, or DNA extracted from either of those sample types. The immunoSEQ Assay, a bias-controlled multiplex PCR, was used to amplify TCRbeta CDR3 regions from genomic DNA. From the authors' description of their analysis: The number of nucleated cells in each sample was estimated by amplification of reference gene primers within the assay. To quantify the absolute abundance of each unique TCRbeta CDR3 rearrangement, sequence reads were collapsed and filtered. For each sample, productive Simpson clonality was calculated as the square root of Simpson's diversity index over productive rearrangements. The clones in this table, taken by TCRdb from immuneACCESS, are in-frame only. Not every clone is retained; where verified, under half of the shortfall comes from an unresolved V gene, and the cause of the rest is unknown. V, J and clone size are taken as reported in that table, and D and trimming were inferred from the DNA itself. The sample table lists around 170,000 clones, 78% of them with a count of one. The ten most abundant clones make up over 11% of the sample.

Broader findings and caveats from the paper: Clinical and demographic metadata were provided uncurated, with the amount varying by source and participant.

Sequences were obtained from peripheral blood. This TCR came from a woman at least 80 years old with acute or convalescent COVID-19. The chain joins TRBV7-9 to TRBJ2-5; a tentative D call is TRBD1 (5 bases match). The DNA sequence is TGTGCCAGCAGCTTCGAAGGGGTGGGAGAGACCCAGTACTTC. Its product reads: CASSFEGVGETQYF.